This T cell receptor (beta chain) was recovered during a study of shared clonotypes between healthy human individuals. General study findings and limits: A handful of donors shared around 5.2% of their naive CD4 clonotypes.

About this clone itself: Its antigen is undetermined.

Trimming pared 3 bases from V and 7 bases from J, leaving 12 bases between. From germline, CDR1 is MDHEN and CDR2 SYDVKM. CDR3 length: 13 amino acids. Generated by immunoSEQ multiplex PCR, the TCRdb table keeps only in-frame clones and is missing some. The sample holds about 2 million clones; 95% are singletons and the top ten take under 0.15%. J is TRBJ1-2 and V is TRBV28; no clear D gene. The clonotype originates from a man between 18 and 35 years old in good health. Sequenced input: naive CD4+ T cells sorted from blood. This sample's subset: CD45RA+ positively selected. CDR3 sequence: CASSFADSGGYTF. DNA for the CDR3: TGTGCCAGCAGTTTTGCTGATTCGGGTGGCTACACCTTC.